This T cell receptor (beta chain) is from a study of CD4 and CD8 cells across lung adenocarcinoma regions. V lost 9 bases, J lost 9 bases, and 25 bases lay in between. CDR1 is MGHRA, CDR2 YSYEKL, per germline. This CDR3 has 15 amino acids. The patients had localized lung adenocarcinoma, a non-small cell subtype. A single record per CDR3 protein comes from TCRdb applying MiXCR to the PCR reads. The repertoire holds about 4,100 distinct CDR3 sequences, with 52% as singletons. The source is a female donor with lung adenocarcinoma. The CD4 and CD8 labels of this study may be unreliable. The sample taken for sequencing was CD4+ T cells from the center of a lung tumor. V usage is TRBV4-1 and J usage is TRBJ2-3; D is perhaps TRBD1 (7 bases). The CDR3 DNA is TGCGCCAGGAGTGAAGGGGGCGGGAACCAAGAGACGCAGTATTTT. Translation gives CARSEGGGNQETQYF.